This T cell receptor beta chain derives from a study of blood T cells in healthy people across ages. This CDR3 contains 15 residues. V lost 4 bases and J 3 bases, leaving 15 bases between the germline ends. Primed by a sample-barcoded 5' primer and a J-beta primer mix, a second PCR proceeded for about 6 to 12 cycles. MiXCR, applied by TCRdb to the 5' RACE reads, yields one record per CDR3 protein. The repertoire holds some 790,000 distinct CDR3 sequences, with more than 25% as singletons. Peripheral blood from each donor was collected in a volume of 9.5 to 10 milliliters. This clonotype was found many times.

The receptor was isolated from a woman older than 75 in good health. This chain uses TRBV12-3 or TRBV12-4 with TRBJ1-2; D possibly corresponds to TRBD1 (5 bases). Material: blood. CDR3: CASSSFHGGDYGYTF. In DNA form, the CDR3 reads TGTGCCAGCAGTTCCTTTCACGGGGGTGACTATGGCTACACCTTC.